These T cell receptor beta chains were read from a single sample in a study of OX40 agonist ivuxolimab in advanced cancers. Measured with immunoSEQ multiplex PCR; TCRdb has only the in-frame clones, and not every one. Here the sample spans approximately 100,000 clones, approximately 90% being singletons. Source: CD4+ or CD8+ T cells sorted from blood, taken in a trial of the OX40 agonist ivuxolimab. These receptor sequences come from an adult with an advanced solid tumor such as melanoma, head and neck, liver or kidney cancer. Both conserved end residues are part of each CDR3. A D gene is named only where the DNA matches it firmly. Clone size is stated in some rows and not others, as once, few, many or a class when expanded.

CDR3 length: 16
V gene: TRBV11-2
J gene: TRBJ2-1
clone size: .
D gene: TRBD2
CDR3 DNA: TGTGCCAGCAGCCTGCTGGGGACTAGCGGGGGAGGTGAGCAGTTCTTC
CDR3 protein: CASSLLGTSGGGEQFF

CDR3 length: 16
V gene: TRBV18
J gene: TRBJ2-1
clone size: .
D gene: .
CDR3 DNA: TGTGCCAGCTCACCACCCGGGCAGGGCGCGGGCAATGAGCAGTTCTTC
CDR3 protein: CASSPPGQGAGNEQFF

CDR3 length: 15
V gene: TRBV7-8
J gene: TRBJ2-3
clone size: .
D gene: .
CDR3 DNA: TGTGCCAGCAGCTTAGGAGGCTGGACTACAGATACGCAGTATTTT
CDR3 protein: CASSLGGWTTDTQYF

CDR3 length: 11
V gene: TRBV28
J gene: TRBJ1-1
clone size: .
D gene: .
CDR3 DNA: TGTGCCAGCAGCTCCCGGGTGGGAGTTTTCTTT
CDR3 protein: CASSSRVGVFF

CDR3 length: 14
V gene: TRBV5-8
J gene: TRBJ2-2
clone size: once
D gene: TRBD1
CDR3 DNA: TGTGCCAGCCGCTCGGGACAGGGTACCCGGGAGCTGTTTTTT
CDR3 protein: CASRSGQGTRELFF

CDR3 length: 13
V gene: TRBV12-5
J gene: TRBJ1-5
clone size: .
D gene: .
CDR3 DNA: TGTGCTAGTGCTCTAGGAGGCAATCAGCCCCAGCATTTT
CDR3 protein: CASALGGNQPQHF

CDR3 length: 14
V gene: TRBV6-4
J gene: TRBJ2-3
clone size: .
D gene: .
CDR3 DNA: TGTGCCAGCAGTGACTCCGGGCGACCAGATACGCAGTATTTT
CDR3 protein: CASSDSGRPDTQYF

CDR3 length: 15
V gene: TRBV15
J gene: TRBJ1-3
clone size: .
D gene: .
CDR3 DNA: TGTGCCACCAGCCCAAGACAGCTCTCTGGAAACACCATATATTTT
CDR3 protein: CATSPRQLSGNTIYF

CDR3 length: 16
V gene: TRBV7-2
J gene: TRBJ2-2
clone size: .
D gene: TRBD1
CDR3 DNA: TGTGCCAGCAGCCGCTACGACAGGGGTTGGACCGGGGAGCTGTTTTTT
CDR3 protein: CASSRYDRGWTGELFF

CDR3 length: 17
V gene: TRBV27
J gene: TRBJ2-3
clone size: .
D gene: TRBD2
CDR3 DNA: TGTGCCAGCAGTTTCCAGGGACTAGGGATTAGCACAGATACGCAGTATTTT
CDR3 protein: CASSFQGLGISTDTQYF

CDR3 length: 17
V gene: TRBV7-2
J gene: TRBJ1-2
clone size: .
D gene: .
CDR3 DNA: TGTGCCAGCAGCTCAAACTCGGACAGAACCCGACTCTATGGCTACACCTTC
CDR3 protein: CASSSNSDRTRLYGYTF

CDR3 length: 11
V gene: TRBV9
J gene: TRBJ1-1
clone size: few
D gene: .
CDR3 DNA: TGTGCCAGCAGCAGTGGGGAGAAAGCTTTCTTT
CDR3 protein: CASSSGEKAFF

CDR3 length: 17
V gene: TRBV10-3
J gene: TRBJ2-3
clone size: .
D gene: TRBD1
CDR3 DNA: TGTGCCATCAGTGACAACGTCTCAGGGGGAAAAACAGATACGCAGTATTTT
CDR3 protein: CAISDNVSGGKTDTQYF

CDR3 length: 15
V gene: TRBV30
J gene: TRBJ1-2
clone size: .
D gene: .
CDR3 DNA: TGTGCCTGGAGTGTTCCCCCTGACAGCCTGGAGGGCTACACCTTC
CDR3 protein: CAWSVPPDSLEGYTF

CDR3 length: 13
V gene: TRBV7-9
J gene: TRBJ1-1
clone size: .
D gene: .
CDR3 DNA: TGTGCCAGCAGCTTAGAGGAGATCAGTGAAGCTTTCTTT
CDR3 protein: CASSLEEISEAFF

CDR3 length: 14
V gene: TRBV4-3
J gene: TRBJ1-6
clone size: .
D gene: .
CDR3 DNA: TGCGCCAGCAGCCTCCGGGGGGCTTATTCACCCCTCCACTTT
CDR3 protein: CASSLRGAYSPLHF

CDR3 length: 14
V gene: TRBV6-5
J gene: TRBJ1-6
clone size: .
D gene: .
CDR3 DNA: TGTGCCAGCAGTCGTCGACAGACACCTTCACCCCTCCACTTT
CDR3 protein: CASSRRQTPSPLHF

CDR3 length: 14
V gene: TRBV19
J gene: TRBJ2-1
clone size: .
D gene: .
CDR3 DNA: TGTGCCAGTAGTAGGGAAAAGGGTTACAATGAGCAGTTCTTC
CDR3 protein: CASSREKGYNEQFF

CDR3 length: 13
V gene: TRBV6-6
J gene: TRBJ2-2
clone size: .
D gene: .
CDR3 DNA: TGTGCCAGCCGGTACCTGAACACCGGGGAGCTGTTTTTT
CDR3 protein: CASRYLNTGELFF

CDR3 length: 16
V gene: TRBV7-2
J gene: TRBJ1-3
clone size: .
D gene: .
CDR3 DNA: TGTGCCAGCAGCGCCCTGGGAGGGATGTCTGGAAACACCATATATTTT
CDR3 protein: CASSALGGMSGNTIYF

CDR3 length: 11
V gene: TRBV11-2
J gene: TRBJ2-7
clone size: .
D gene: .
CDR3 DNA: TGTGCCAGCAGCGCCTCTTACGAGCAGTACTTC
CDR3 protein: CASSASYEQYF

CDR3 length: 15
V gene: TRBV4-2
J gene: TRBJ2-2
clone size: .
D gene: TRBD2
CDR3 DNA: TGTGCCAGCAGCCAAGAAGCGGGGGAGACCGGGGAGCTGTTTTTT
CDR3 protein: CASSQEAGETGELFF

CDR3 length: 14
V gene: TRBV9
J gene: TRBJ2-1
clone size: .
D gene: TRBD1
CDR3 DNA: TGTGCCAGCAGCCCCGGGACAGTCTACAATGAGCAGTTCTTC
CDR3 protein: CASSPGTVYNEQFF

CDR3 length: 14
V gene: TRBV30
J gene: TRBJ2-2
clone size: .
D gene: .
CDR3 DNA: TGTGCCTGGAGTAACGGGCCAGAGTCCGGGGAGCTGTTTTTT
CDR3 protein: CAWSNGPESGELFF

CDR3 length: 14
V gene: TRBV5-1
J gene: TRBJ2-2
clone size: .
D gene: .
CDR3 DNA: TGCGCCAGCAGCTCACCTACGAACACCGGGGAGCTGTTTTTT
CDR3 protein: CASSSPTNTGELFF

CDR3 length: 17
V gene: TRBV5-1
J gene: TRBJ2-5
clone size: .
D gene: TRBD2
CDR3 DNA: TGCGCCAGCAGCTGGGGACTAGCGGGGGGCCCGGGAGAGACCCAGTACTTC
CDR3 protein: CASSWGLAGGPGETQYF

CDR3 length: 12
V gene: TRBV18
J gene: TRBJ2-3
clone size: .
D gene: .
CDR3 DNA: TGTGCCAGCTCACCAAGCACAGATACGCAGTATTTT
CDR3 protein: CASSPSTDTQYF

CDR3 length: 14
V gene: TRBV5-4
J gene: TRBJ2-7
clone size: .
D gene: TRBD2
CDR3 DNA: TGTGCCAGCAGCGCGGGGGGGTCCCTTTCGGAGCAGTACTTC
CDR3 protein: CASSAGGSLSEQYF

CDR3 length: 13
V gene: TRBV7-6
J gene: TRBJ1-4
clone size: .
D gene: .
CDR3 DNA: TGTGCCAGCAGCTTATCGCCAAATGAAAAACTGTTTTTT
CDR3 protein: CASSLSPNEKLFF

CDR3 length: 15
V gene: TRBV4-3
J gene: TRBJ1-2
clone size: .
D gene: .
CDR3 DNA: TGCGCCAGCAGCCGAGACGTGGGAGCTAACTATGGCTACACCTTC
CDR3 protein: CASSRDVGANYGYTF

CDR3 length: 15
V gene: TRBV7-9
J gene: TRBJ2-1
clone size: once
D gene: TRBD2
CDR3 DNA: TGTGCCAGCGTAATTCCGGGGGGACCCACAGGTGAGCAGTTCTTC
CDR3 protein: CASVIPGGPTGEQFF

CDR3 length: 15
V gene: TRBV14
J gene: TRBJ2-7
clone size: .
D gene: TRBD1
CDR3 DNA: TGTGCCAGCAGCCAACACAGGGGGCCAACCTACGAGCAGTACTTC
CDR3 protein: CASSQHRGPTYEQYF

CDR3 length: 14
V gene: TRBV9
J gene: TRBJ2-3
clone size: .
D gene: TRBD2
CDR3 DNA: TGTGCCAGCGGCAGCGGGGGGCCCACAGATACGCAGTATTTT
CDR3 protein: CASGSGGPTDTQYF

CDR3 length: 15
V gene: TRBV30
J gene: TRBJ1-6
clone size: few
D gene: .
CDR3 DNA: TGTGCCTGGAGTGGAGGGCAGGGCGCAAATTCACCCCTCCACTTT
CDR3 protein: CAWSGGQGANSPLHF

CDR3 length: 13
V gene: TRBV29-1
J gene: TRBJ2-2
clone size: .
D gene: .
CDR3 DNA: TGCAGCGTTGCAAGATCGAACACCGGGGAGCTGTTTTTT
CDR3 protein: CSVARSNTGELFF

CDR3 length: 15
V gene: TRBV10-3
J gene: TRBJ1-6
clone size: .
D gene: .
CDR3 DNA: TGTGCCATCAGTGAGATTCGGTCGGAGGATTCACCCCTCCACTTT
CDR3 protein: CAISEIRSEDSPLHF

CDR3 length: 14
V gene: TRBV5-4
J gene: TRBJ1-1
clone size: .
D gene: .
CDR3 DNA: TGTGCCAGCAGCTTGGATGGGATTAACACTGAAGCTTTCTTT
CDR3 protein: CASSLDGINTEAFF

CDR3 length: 15
V gene: TRBV30
J gene: TRBJ1-2
clone size: .
D gene: .
CDR3 DNA: TGTGCCTGGAGTGGGTACAAGGGGACTAACTATGGCTACACCTTC
CDR3 protein: CAWSGYKGTNYGYTF

CDR3 length: 17
V gene: TRBV4-2
J gene: TRBJ2-7
clone size: .
D gene: TRBD2
CDR3 DNA: TGTGCCAGCAGCCAAGTACTAGCCTCGCGGGGGAATCGCGAGCAGTACTTC
CDR3 protein: CASSQVLASRGNREQYF

CDR3 length: 12
V gene: TRBV2
J gene: TRBJ1-2
clone size: .
D gene: .
CDR3 DNA: TGTGCCAGCAGTGGGGGGGGTTATGGCTACACCTTC
CDR3 protein: CASSGGGYGYTF

CDR3 length: 12
V gene: TRBV28
J gene: TRBJ1-2
clone size: .
D gene: .
CDR3 DNA: TGTGCCAGCAGTTTGTCAGGGTATGGCTACACCTTC
CDR3 protein: CASSLSGYGYTF

CDR3 length: 12
V gene: TRBV19
J gene: TRBJ1-1
clone size: .
D gene: .
CDR3 DNA: TGTGCCAGTGCCATTCTAACAGGGGAAGCTTTCTTT
CDR3 protein: CASAILTGEAFF

CDR3 length: 13
V gene: TRBV6-6
J gene: TRBJ1-4
clone size: .
D gene: .
CDR3 DNA: TGTGCCAGCAGCGGACGTCGGGATGAAAAACTGTTTTTT
CDR3 protein: CASSGRRDEKLFF

CDR3 length: 14
V gene: TRBV6-5
J gene: TRBJ2-5
clone size: .
D gene: .
CDR3 DNA: TGTGCCAGCAGGCCTTGGATTGACCAAGAGACCCAGTACTTC
CDR3 protein: CASRPWIDQETQYF

CDR3 length: 19
V gene: TRBV18
J gene: TRBJ2-7
clone size: .
D gene: TRBD2
CDR3 DNA: TGTGCCAGCTCACCACAGGTTTTTCGAGGAGGCGGGGGGCCTGTGGAGCAGTACTTC
CDR3 protein: CASSPQVFRGGGGPVEQYF

CDR3 length: 11
V gene: TRBV25-1
J gene: TRBJ1-4
clone size: .
D gene: .
CDR3 DNA: TGTGCCACCGGACTTCTAGGAAAACTGTTTTTT
CDR3 protein: CATGLLGKLFF

CDR3 length: 16
V gene: TRBV5-1
J gene: TRBJ2-2
clone size: once
D gene: .
CDR3 DNA: TGCGCCAGCAGCCGACTATCCGTTACGAACACCGGGGAGCTGTTTTTT
CDR3 protein: CASSRLSVTNTGELFF

CDR3 length: 14
V gene: TRBV6-5
J gene: TRBJ2-5
clone size: .
D gene: TRBD1
CDR3 DNA: TGTGCCAGCAGTTACTCAAGGACAGGAGAGACCCAGTACTTC
CDR3 protein: CASSYSRTGETQYF

CDR3 length: 15
V gene: TRBV27
J gene: TRBJ2-4
clone size: .
D gene: .
CDR3 DNA: TGTGCCACCGGACAGTTCCAGGGAGCCAAAAACATTCAGTACTTC
CDR3 protein: CATGQFQGAKNIQYF

CDR3 length: 15
V gene: TRBV5-1
J gene: TRBJ2-7
clone size: .
D gene: .
CDR3 DNA: TGCGCCAGCAGCCTGGGGGCGCTTTACTCCTACGAGCAGTACTTC
CDR3 protein: CASSLGALYSYEQYF

CDR3 length: 17
V gene: TRBV4-2
J gene: TRBJ2-2
clone size: .
D gene: TRBD2
CDR3 DNA: TGTGCCAGCAGCCAAGGTGGACTAGCGGGGAACACCGGGGAGCTGTTTTTT
CDR3 protein: CASSQGGLAGNTGELFF

CDR3 length: 13
V gene: TRBV19
J gene: TRBJ2-7
clone size: .
D gene: .
CDR3 DNA: TGTGCCAGTAGGCCACAAGGAGTCTACGAGCAGTACTTC
CDR3 protein: CASRPQGVYEQYF

CDR3 length: 14
V gene: TRBV5-1
J gene: TRBJ1-3
clone size: few
D gene: .
CDR3 DNA: TGCGCCAGCAGCTTGGACAGCTCTGGAAACACCATATATTTT
CDR3 protein: CASSLDSSGNTIYF

CDR3 length: 14
V gene: TRBV27
J gene: TRBJ2-5
clone size: .
D gene: TRBD1
CDR3 DNA: TGTGCCAGCAGTCCTCCCGACAGGGTGGAGACCCAGTACTTC
CDR3 protein: CASSPPDRVETQYF

CDR3 length: 16
V gene: TRBV11-3
J gene: TRBJ2-4
clone size: .
D gene: .
CDR3 DNA: TGTGCCAGCAGCTTAGTTCGCAGGGCGACGAAAAACATTCAGTACTTC
CDR3 protein: CASSLVRRATKNIQYF

CDR3 length: 15
V gene: TRBV5-1
J gene: TRBJ1-5
clone size: .
D gene: .
CDR3 DNA: TGCGCCAGCAGCCCCGTAGGAATCTCCAATCAGCCCCAGCATTTT
CDR3 protein: CASSPVGISNQPQHF

CDR3 length: 16
V gene: TRBV5-1
J gene: TRBJ2-2
clone size: .
D gene: .
CDR3 DNA: TGCGCCAGCAGCTCCAGGACAGCTTTGAGCACCGGGGAGCTGTTTTTT
CDR3 protein: CASSSRTALSTGELFF

CDR3 length: 14
V gene: TRBV2
J gene: TRBJ2-6
clone size: .
D gene: .
CDR3 DNA: TGTGCCAGCAGTGAAAGGGGTGGGGCCAACGTCCTGACTTTC
CDR3 protein: CASSERGGANVLTF

CDR3 length: 13
V gene: TRBV5-1
J gene: TRBJ1-2
clone size: .
D gene: .
CDR3 DNA: TGCGCCAGCAGCACAGGTTCTAACTATGGCTACACCTTC
CDR3 protein: CASSTGSNYGYTF